The source of this T cell receptor (beta chain) is a study of a mutant IDH1 vaccine in newly diagnosed glioma. Profiling relied on immunoSEQ multiplex PCR, and the TCRdb table lists in-frame clones only, not all of them. The data show more than 25,000 clones, more than 70% seen once. Time point given: week 5, during vaccination. A 20-mer mutant IDH1 peptide at 300 ug was injected subcutaneously with topical imiquimod. As to this clone: Its cognate antigen is unknown.

In germline, CDR1 is GTSNPN, CDR2 SVGIG (reference sequence). V lost 2 bases to trimming and J lost 4 bases; unmatched junction nucleotides: 5. The CDR3 runs to 14 residues. The V call is TRBV30, the J call TRBJ2-5; 9 nucleotides agree with TRBD2. This TCR came from a man aged 18 to 30 with glioma. The sample in question was PBMCs, obtained from a glioma patient whose treatment included an IDH1 peptide vaccine. The CDR3 DNA sequence: TGTGCCTGGAGTTCGGGACTAGCCTCAGAGACCCAGTACTTC. Translating gives CAWSSGLASETQYF.